Below, 16 T cell receptor beta chains from the same sample are listed, as sequenced in a study of T cell repertoires in cytomegalovirus infection. TCRdb re-analysed the reads in MiXCR, keeping a single row per CDR3 protein. The sample has 740,000 or so distinct CDR3 sequences; about 40% are singletons. Source material: PBMCs. These TCRs come from a human donor in good health (CMV status not recorded). Some clones in this sample may be carry-over from other donors' samples.

This clonotype showed up just a few times. The chain is built from TRBV12-3 or TRBV12-4 and TRBJ1-5; D is perhaps TRBD1 (5 bases). V was pared by 2 bases and J by 2 bases, with 7 bases between. The CDR3 is 14 residues long. CDR3 loop: CASSLPTGNQPQHF. The CDR3 region has the DNA TGTGCCAGCAGTTTACCGACAGGCAATCAGCCCCAGCATTTT.

There are many counts of this clonotype. The chain links TRBV7-6 to TRBJ1-6; 8 nucleotides line up with TRBD1. Germline lookup yields CDR1 SGHVS and CDR2 FNYEAQ. The V segment lost 3 bases and the J segment 8 bases; nucleotides outside the gene matches: 9. The CDR3 extends over 16 amino acids. The CDR3 DNA follows: TGTGCCAGCAGCTTTGAACAGGGGGTGGGGTATTCACCCCTCCACTTT. Translated: CASSFEQGVGYSPLHF.

The rearrangement uses TRBV6-4 and TRBJ1-2; D call uncertain. The V and J ends lost 2 bases and 3 bases respectively, with 4 bases between them. The germline gives CDR1 MRHNA, CDR2 SNTAGT. This CDR3 spans 12 amino acids. The CDR3 loop reads CASSDGYYGYTF. CDR3 DNA sequence: TGTGCCAGCAGTGACGGCTACTATGGCTACACCTTC.

This clonotype was detected a few times. The chain has TRBV6-6 and TRBJ2-5; D perhaps matches TRBD2 (6 bases). Germline V lookup: CDR1 MNHNY, CDR2 SVGAGI (reference sequence). V shed 5 bases and J shed 7 bases, with 23 bases lying between them. This CDR3 is built from 16 residues. The CDR3 DNA reads TGTGCCAGCAGTCAACTAGCTGCGGACCCAGGAGGGACCCAGTACTTC. It specifies CASSQLAADPGGTQYF.

This clonotype came up a few times. The chain employs TRBV5-6 and TRBJ2-7, with 12 bases that match TRBD2. Unmatched junction bases numbered 4, after V lost 0 bases and J lost 3 bases. CDR1 is SGHDT, CDR2 YYEEEE, per germline. The CDR3 totals 16 residues. The CDR3 is CASSLETSGGIYEQYF. The DNA for the CDR3 is TGTGCCAGCAGCTTGGAGACTAGCGGGGGTATCTACGAGCAGTACTTC.

This clonotype has a count of ten or more. The chain's CDR3 is CASSDHRDEQYF. For the CDR3, the DNA is TGTGCCAGCAGCGACCACAGGGACGAGCAGTACTTC. The chain links TRBV7-8 to TRBJ2-7; D may be TRBD1 (6 bases). From germline, CDR1 is SGHVS and CDR2 FQNEAQ. This CDR3 is built from 12 residues. The ends were cut back, 5 bases at V and 5 bases at J, with 10 bases in the middle.

This clonotype was counted a few times. This sequence joins TRBV27 and TRBJ1-5; D uncertain. The CDR3 totals 15 residues. V was trimmed by 7 bases and J by 1 base, leaving 14 bases between them. Germline V CDR1 and CDR2: MNHEY, SMNVEV (reference sequence). The DNA for the CDR3 is TGTGCCAGCACCGGGAACCTGGGGAGCAATCAGCCCCAGCATTTT. Translating it yields CASTGNLGSNQPQHF.

This clonotype was found many times. This chain connects TRBV7-2 to TRBJ1-5, with D perhaps matching TRBD1 (5 bases). The ends were cut back, 3 bases at V and 3 bases at J, with 6 bases in the middle. Germline V lookup: CDR1 SGHTA, CDR2 FQGNSA. CDR3 size: 13 residues. CDR3 residues: CASSLGPNQPQHF. The CDR3 region has the DNA TGTGCCAGCAGCTTGGGACCCAATCAGCCCCAGCATTTT.

This clonotype showed up just a few times. The chain employs TRBV7-9 and TRBJ2-7; no reliable D call. Germline values: CDR1 SEHNR, CDR2 FQNEAQ (reference sequence). The CDR3 consists of 17 residues. V was shortened by 1 base and J by 0 bases, with 16 bases between the two germline ends. The CDR3 sequence is CASSLERSALGSYEQYF. The CDR3 DNA follows: TGTGCCAGCAGCTTAGAGCGTTCAGCTCTCGGCTCCTACGAGCAGTACTTC.

The chain couples TRBV7-9 to TRBJ2-1; 7 nucleotides align to TRBD2. The V gene end was trimmed by 9 bases and the J gene end by 10 bases; junction bases not matched to a gene: 12. The CDR3 covers 13 residues. CDR1 is SEHNR and CDR2 is FQNEAQ in the germline V gene (reference sequence). The CDR3 is CASKKGGRREQFF. For the CDR3, the DNA is TGTGCCAGTAAGAAGGGAGGGCGGCGAGAGCAGTTCTTC.

This clonotype showed up many times. CDR3 sequence (DNA): TGTGCCAGCAGCTTAGGACCTAACAATGAGCAGTTCTTC. It specifies CASSLGPNNEQFF. The chain combines TRBV7-2 with TRBJ2-1; D gene ambiguous. Germline V lookup: CDR1 SGHTA, CDR2 FQGNSA. Trimming shortened V by 1 base and J by 5 bases, and 6 bases separated the two germline ends. CDR3 length equals 13 residues.

This clonotype was observed a few times. CDR3 region: CASSLLQGAQETQYF. The DNA for the CDR3 is TGTGCCAGCAGTTTACTCCAGGGGGCACAAGAGACCCAGTACTTC. The chain uses TRBV28 and TRBJ2-5, with 8 bases matching TRBD1. CDR3 length equals 15 residues. Germline CDR1 and CDR2: MDHEN and SYDVKM. V shed 2 bases and J 2 bases; nucleotides not matched to a gene: 4.

This clonotype was detected ten times or more. The CDR3 here is CASSYYPQGPYTF. CDR3 coding DNA: TGTGCCAGCAGCTATTATCCCCAGGGTCCCTACACCTTC. The chain links TRBV7-9 to TRBJ1-2, with a tentative D call TRBD1 (5 bases). Per the germline V gene, CDR1 is SEHNR and CDR2 is FQNEAQ (reference sequence). The CDR3 runs to 13 residues. The V end lost 4 bases, the J end lost 10 bases, and 16 bases lay between the germline ends.

The V and J genes are TRBV27 and TRBJ2-7; 14 bases align to TRBD2. The trim removed 0 bases at V and 6 bases at J, leaving 10 bases unmatched. CDR3 length: 18 amino acids. Germline CDR1 is MNHEY and CDR2 is SMNVEV (reference sequence). CDR3 in amino acids: CASSLSPGLAGGLGEQYF. The CDR3 region has the DNA TGTGCCAGCAGTTTATCCCCCGGACTAGCGGGAGGATTAGGCGAGCAGTACTTC.

This clonotype was counted only a few times. The genes are TRBV10-3 and TRBJ2-7; D is possibly TRBD2 (5 bases). The CDR3 runs 14 residues. Trimming stripped 5 bases from V and 2 bases from J, with 13 bases between. CDR1 and CDR2 (germline): ENHRY, SYGVKD. CDR3 in amino acids: CAISRVSGTYEQYF. In DNA, the CDR3 is TGTGCCATCAGTCGGGTCTCGGGGACCTACGAGCAGTACTTC.

The chain joins TRBV19 to TRBJ2-7, with 10 bases identical to TRBD2. The J segment lost 4 bases and the V segment lost 9 bases, leaving 15 bases of the junction unmatched. CDR1 and CDR2 (germline): LNHDA, SQIVND (reference sequence). CDR3 size: 16 residues. This chain's CDR3 is CARKVAGGTLLYEQYF. The CDR3 nucleotides read TGTGCCAGGAAAGTAGCGGGAGGCACCCTACTTTACGAGCAGTACTTC.